This TCR beta chain was identified during a study of blood T cell repertoires in COVID-19. Study background: Acute-phase and convalescent COVID-19 samples originated in the United States, Italy and Spain. T cells, B-cell-depleted T cells, or PBMCs provided the cDNA or gDNA that served as material.

Authors' processing steps: The assay estimated nucleated cells by amplifying reference gene primers. Data came from immunoSEQ multiplex PCR; TCRdb stores just in-frame clones and leaves some out. That table gives V, J and clone size, and the DNA gave D and trimming. Among 300,000 or so clones, 75% to 90% were seen once, and the ten largest hold less than 1.6%. The ends were cut back, 3 bases at V and 1 base at J, with 13 bases in the middle. This CDR3 spans 17 amino acids. Germline V CDR1 and CDR2: MNHEY, SMNVEV (reference sequence). Sequenced input: peripheral blood. This receptor was identified in a woman between 35 and 50 years old who had recovered from COVID-19. The gene calls are TRBV27 and TRBJ2-6; D unclear. The CDR3 sequence: CASSFAWARSGANVLTF. In nucleotides, the CDR3 is TGTGCCAGCAGTTTCGCCTGGGCTCGGTCTGGGGCCAACGTCCTGACTTTC. The variable domain in full, with the rest retrieved from reference TRBV27 and TRBJ2-6, is EAQVTQNPRYLITVTGKKLTVTCSQNMNHEYMSWYRQDPGLGLRQIYYSMNVEVTDKGDVPEGYKVSRKEKRNFPLILESPSPNQTSLYFCASSFAWARSGANVLTFGAGSRLTVL.